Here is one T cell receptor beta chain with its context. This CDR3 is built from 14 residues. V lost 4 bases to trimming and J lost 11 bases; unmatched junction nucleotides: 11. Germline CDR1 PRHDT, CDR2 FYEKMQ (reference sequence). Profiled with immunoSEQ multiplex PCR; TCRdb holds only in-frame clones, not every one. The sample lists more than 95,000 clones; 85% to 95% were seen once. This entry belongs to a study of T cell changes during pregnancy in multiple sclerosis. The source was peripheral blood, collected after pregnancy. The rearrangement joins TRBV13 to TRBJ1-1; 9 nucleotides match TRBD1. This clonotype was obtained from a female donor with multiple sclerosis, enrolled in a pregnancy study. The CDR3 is CASSYDRGIDVAFF. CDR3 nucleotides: TGTGCCAGCAGCTACGACAGGGGGATAGATGTGGCTTTCTTT.